Listed here are 17 T cell receptor beta chains from one sample, sequenced in a study of Ad26.COV2.S vaccination and SARS-CoV-2 variants (dated by TCRdb to the early 2020s). Receptor amplification or capture employed the immunoSEQ multiplex PCR assay. Here the immuneACCESS table is served through TCRdb, limited to in-frame sequences with V and J called. Missing clones are a known gap in these copies; in checked studies unresolved V genes cover under half, and the rest lacks a known reason. Counted in this sample were over 110,000 clones; 86% of them appeared once. In total, the top ten clones hold 5% of the sample. The time point tag for this specimen amounts to: individuals recovered from natural SARS-CoV-2 infection. The sequencing used peripheral blood, collected after recovery from COVID-19. The receptors shown here come from a human donor who had recovered from COVID-19.

The chain links TRBV6-5 to TRBJ1-1, with D uncertain. This CDR3 is built from 11 residues. Trimming removed 5 bases at V and 7 bases at J, with 8 bases between. Germline V gene sequence: CDR1 MNHEY, CDR2 SVGAGI. The CDR3 bases are TGTGCCAGCAGTACCCGACATGAAGCTTTCTTT. As protein: CASSTRHEAFF.

The chain uses TRBV5-6 and TRBJ1-3; D gene uncertain. With 4 bases removed from V and 2 bases from J, the gap between germline ends came to 16 bases. CDR1 is SGHDT and CDR2 is YYEEEE in the germline V gene. This CDR3 is 16 amino acids long. The CDR3 is CASSQPRTSAGNTIYF. In nucleotides, the CDR3 is TGTGCCAGCAGCCAACCACGGACCTCGGCTGGAAACACCATATATTTT.

This clone was detected once. CDR3: CASSLSSGAYNEQFF. The DNA for the CDR3 is TGTGCCAGCAGCTTATCGTCCGGGGCCTACAATGAGCAGTTCTTC. The rearrangement links TRBV7-8 to TRBJ2-1; D perhaps matches TRBD2 (5 bases). V dropped 2 bases and J dropped 2 bases, with 10 bases sitting between them. This CDR3 is 15 amino acids long. Per germline, CDR1 SGHVS and CDR2 FQNEAQ.

The chain uses TRBV4-2 and TRBJ2-1, with 8 bases lining up with TRBD2. The CDR3 covers 14 residues. J gave up 9 bases and V 1 base, and 5 bases lay outside the gene matches. Germline CDR1 reads LGHNA; CDR2 reads YNFKEQ. In nucleotides, the CDR3 is TGTGCCAGCAGCCAAGCGGGGGGGCCGTTTGAGCAGTTCTTC. Protein sequence: CASSQAGGPFEQFF.

This clone has only one observation. This sequence joins TRBV4-3 and TRBJ2-2; tentatively, D is TRBD1 (6 bases). Germline CDR1 reads LGHNA; CDR2 reads YSLEER. With 0 bases removed from V and 1 base from J, the gap between germline ends came to 9 bases. The length of the CDR3 is 16 residues. CDR3: CASSQDRGGNTGELFF. The CDR3 coding sequence is TGCGCCAGCAGCCAAGATCGAGGGGGGAACACCGGGGAGCTGTTTTTT.

This chain links TRBV30 with TRBJ2-3; TRBD2 matches 11 bases. Germline CDR1 and CDR2: GTSNPN and SVGIG (reference sequence). The ends lost 3 bases at V and 2 bases at J; junction bases unmatched: 4. The CDR3 loop spans 15 amino acids. This CDR3 is CAWSILAGDTDTQYF. The DNA of the CDR3 is TGTGCCTGGAGCATACTAGCGGGGGACACAGATACGCAGTATTTT.

V and J are TRBV5-1 and TRBJ2-2, with TRBD1 matching over 7 bases. The length of the CDR3 is 14 residues. CDR1 and CDR2 (germline): SGHRS, YFSETQ. J gave up 5 bases and V 6 bases, and 7 bases lay outside the gene matches. The CDR3 DNA is TGCGCCAGCAATCGACAGGGAGAGACCGGGGAGCTGTTTTTT. Translation gives CASNRQGETGELFF.

This clone was picked up one time. This sequence joins TRBV5-8 and TRBJ1-4, with TRBD1 as a possible D gene (6 bases). The ends were cut back, 6 bases at V and 4 bases at J, with 16 bases in the middle. The germline V gene has CDR1 SGHTS and CDR2 YDEGEE. This CDR3 comprises 15 residues. CDR3 coding DNA: TGTGCCAGCACCCCTCTGCGGACAGTTAATGAAAAACTGTTTTTT. Protein product: CASTPLRTVNEKLFF.

The gene calls are TRBV30 and TRBJ2-2, with no clear D. V lost 7 bases to trimming and J lost 0 bases, with 9 bases between them. The germline CDR1 and CDR2 sequences are GTSNPN and SVGIG (reference sequence). The CDR3 extends over 13 amino acids. CDR3 sequence reads: CALDGTNTGELFF. CDR3 sequence (DNA): TGTGCCTTGGACGGTACGAACACCGGGGAGCTGTTTTTT.

The genes are TRBV11-2 and TRBJ1-2; the D is unclear. Germline values: CDR1 SGHAT, CDR2 FQNNGV. This CDR3 has 15 residues. Between the trimmed V and J ends, which lost 4 bases and 6 bases, there was a span of 18 bases. CDR3 loop: CASSSLRTSGDGYTF. The DNA of the CDR3 is TGTGCCAGCAGCTCCCTCCGGACCTCCGGAGATGGCTACACCTTC.

The V call is TRBV5-1, the J call TRBJ2-3; TRBD2 matches at 12 bases. The CDR3 spans 19 residues. V lost 0 bases and J lost 4; bases outside the gene matches: 12. Looked up from germline, CDR1 is SGHRS and CDR2 is YFSETQ. CDR3 bases: TGCGCCAGCAGCTTGGTGGGGAGACTAGCGGGGGTGGTTGCAGATACGCAGTATTTT. Translated: CASSLVGRLAGVVADTQYF.

The V gene is TRBV11-3, the J gene TRBJ1-6; D is undetermined. Trimming removed 0 bases from V and 9 bases from J, with 6 bases in between. This CDR3 is 13 amino acids long. The germline V gene encodes CDR1 SGHNT and CDR2 YENEEA. The CDR3 spells CASSLESGSPLHF. In DNA form, the CDR3 reads TGTGCCAGCAGCTTAGAGTCGGGTTCACCCCTCCACTTT.

The chain has TRBV6-5 and TRBJ2-7; D might be TRBD1 (6 bases). The CDR3 contains 15 residues. Trimming shortened V by 2 bases and J by 3 bases, and 14 bases separated the two germline ends. In germline, CDR1 is MNHEY, CDR2 SVGAGI. This CDR3 is CASSYGAGADYEQYF. The CDR3 DNA is TGTGCCAGCAGTTACGGGGCAGGGGCGGACTACGAGCAGTACTTC.

This chain connects TRBV4-1 to TRBJ1-1; 8 nucleotides align to TRBD1. With V trimmed by 5 bases and J by 8 bases, 7 bases remained unmatched. The germline gives CDR1 MGHRA, CDR2 YSYEKL. This CDR3 is built from 13 residues. This chain's CDR3 is CASSYSRDREAFF. DNA of the CDR3: TGCGCCAGCAGCTATTCCCGGGACAGGGAAGCTTTCTTT.

In its sample, this clone was seen a few times. The sample holds other DNA sequences that translate to the same CDR3. CDR3 in DNA: TGTGCCAGCAGTTACTCGGGGGGTCAAGAGACCCAGTACTTC. It translates to CASSYSGGQETQYF. The chain recombines TRBV6-6 with TRBJ2-5; maybe TRBD2 (6 bases). Trimming took off 0 bases at V and 2 bases at J, with 7 bases between the two ends. CDR3 length equals 14 residues. Looked up from germline, CDR1 is MNHNY and CDR2 is SVGAGI (reference sequence).

V and J are TRBV18 and TRBJ2-7; D possibly uses TRBD1 or TRBD2 (5 bases each). The CDR3 runs to 14 residues. V dropped 3 bases and J dropped 2 bases, with 11 bases sitting between them. Germline CDR1 is KGHSH and CDR2 is LQKENI. This CDR3 reads CASSPGGPAYEQYF. The CDR3 coding sequence is TGTGCCAGCTCACCTGGGGGACCCGCCTACGAGCAGTACTTC.

V gene TRBV7-2 combines with J gene TRBJ1-2; D call uncertain. This CDR3 has 15 residues. Trimming shortened V by 5 bases and J by 4 bases, and 17 bases separated the two germline ends. Germline V gene lookup returns CDR1 SGHTA and CDR2 FQGNSA. This CDR3 is CASSLRAMGSYGYTF. DNA for the CDR3: TGTGCCAGCAGCCTGAGGGCCATGGGTTCCTATGGCTACACCTTC.